This TCR beta chain was obtained from a study of blood T cell repertoires in COVID-19. Whole-study context: The study drew acute and convalescent COVID-19 samples from the United States, Italy and Spain.

CDR1 MNHNS and CDR2 SASEGT come from the germline V gene. The trim removed 3 bases at V and 9 bases at J, leaving 5 bases unmatched. The CDR3 loop spans 15 amino acids. Produced via immunoSEQ multiplex PCR; TCRdb's table is partial and in-frame only. The sample lists about 270,000 clones; about 88% were seen once. The sequence was obtained from a man between 60 and 70 years old who had recovered from COVID-19. The chain has TRBV6-1 and TRBJ2-1; 13 nucleotides match TRBD2. Sequenced sample: peripheral blood. In DNA, the CDR3 is TGTGCCAGCAGTGAGCAACTAGCGGGGGGGGTTGAGCAGTTCTTC. Amino acid sequence: CASSEQLAGGVEQFF.